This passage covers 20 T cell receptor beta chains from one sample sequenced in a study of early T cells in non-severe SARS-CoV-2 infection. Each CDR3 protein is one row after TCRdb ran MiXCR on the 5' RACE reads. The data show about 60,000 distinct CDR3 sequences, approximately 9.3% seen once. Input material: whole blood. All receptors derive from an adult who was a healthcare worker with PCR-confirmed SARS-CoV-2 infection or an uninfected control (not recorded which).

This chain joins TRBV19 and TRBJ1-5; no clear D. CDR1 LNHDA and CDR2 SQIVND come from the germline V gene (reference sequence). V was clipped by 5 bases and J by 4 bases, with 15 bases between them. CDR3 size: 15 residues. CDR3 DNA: TGTGCCAGTAGTCTCCAGGCATGGGCAAATCAGCCCCAGCATTTT. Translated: CASSLQAWANQPQHF.

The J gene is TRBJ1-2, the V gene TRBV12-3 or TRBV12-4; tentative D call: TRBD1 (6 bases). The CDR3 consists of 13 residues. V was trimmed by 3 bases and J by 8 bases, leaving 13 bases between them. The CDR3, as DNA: TGTGCCAGCAGTTTGGGGGCCTTGGGAGGCTACACCTTC. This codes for CASSLGALGGYTF.

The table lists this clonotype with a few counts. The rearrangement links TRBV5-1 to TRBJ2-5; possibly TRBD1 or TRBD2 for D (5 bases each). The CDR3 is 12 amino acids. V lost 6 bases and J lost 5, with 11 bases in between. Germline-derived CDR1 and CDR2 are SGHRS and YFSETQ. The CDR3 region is CASTGSRETQYF. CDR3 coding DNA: TGCGCCAGCACAGGGAGTCGGGAGACCCAGTACTTC.

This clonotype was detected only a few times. The CDR3 protein is CSASGGNYGYTF. The CDR3, as DNA: TGCAGTGCTAGTGGGGGGAACTATGGCTACACCTTC. The chain has TRBV20-1 and TRBJ1-2; D may be TRBD1 (5 bases). Germline V CDR1 and CDR2: DFQATT, SNEGSKA (reference sequence). Trimming left V 3 bases short and J 2 bases short, with 7 bases between. The CDR3 sequence is 12 residues long.

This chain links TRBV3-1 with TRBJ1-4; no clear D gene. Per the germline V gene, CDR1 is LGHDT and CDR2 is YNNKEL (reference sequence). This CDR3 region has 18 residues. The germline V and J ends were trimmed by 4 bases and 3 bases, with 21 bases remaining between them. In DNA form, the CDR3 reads TGTGCCAGCAGCCGCAGAGGAGTGGGAGGGTCGGCTAATGAAAAACTGTTTTTT. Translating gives CASSRRGVGGSANEKLFF.

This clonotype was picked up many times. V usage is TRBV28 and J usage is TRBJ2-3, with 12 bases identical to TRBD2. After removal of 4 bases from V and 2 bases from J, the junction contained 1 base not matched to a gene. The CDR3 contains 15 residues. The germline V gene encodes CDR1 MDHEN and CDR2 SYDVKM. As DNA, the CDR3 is TGTGCCAGCAGTTCTAGCGGGGGGGCCACAGATACGCAGTATTTT. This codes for CASSSSGGATDTQYF.

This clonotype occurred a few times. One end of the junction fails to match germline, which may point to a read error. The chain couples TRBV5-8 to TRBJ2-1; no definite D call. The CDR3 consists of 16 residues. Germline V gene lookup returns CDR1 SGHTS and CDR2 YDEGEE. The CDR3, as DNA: TGTGCCGGCAGCTTGGAAAGGCAAAGCTCCTACAATGAGCAGTTCTTC. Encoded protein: CAGSLERQSSYNEQFF. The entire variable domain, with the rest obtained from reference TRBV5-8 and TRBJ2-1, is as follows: EAGVTQSPTHLIKTRGQQATLRCSPISGHTSVYWYQQALGLGLQFLLWYDEGEERNRGNFPPRFSGRQFPNYSSELNVNALELEDSALYLCAGSLERQSSYNEQFFGPGTRLTVL.

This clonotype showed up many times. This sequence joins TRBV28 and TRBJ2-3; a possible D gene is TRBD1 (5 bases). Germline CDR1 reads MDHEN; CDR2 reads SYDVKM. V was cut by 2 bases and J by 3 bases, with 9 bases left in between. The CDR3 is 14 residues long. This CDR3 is CASSLLQGTDTQYF. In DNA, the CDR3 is TGTGCCAGCAGTTTACTTCAGGGTACAGATACGCAGTATTTT.

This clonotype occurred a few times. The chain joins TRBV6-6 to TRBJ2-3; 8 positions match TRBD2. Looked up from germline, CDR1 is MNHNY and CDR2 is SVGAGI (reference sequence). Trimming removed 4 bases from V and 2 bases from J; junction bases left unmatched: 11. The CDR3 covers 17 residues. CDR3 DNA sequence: TGTGCCAGCAGTTGGCAGACTAGCGCCTTTTCCACAGATACGCAGTATTTT. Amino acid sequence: CASSWQTSAFSTDTQYF.

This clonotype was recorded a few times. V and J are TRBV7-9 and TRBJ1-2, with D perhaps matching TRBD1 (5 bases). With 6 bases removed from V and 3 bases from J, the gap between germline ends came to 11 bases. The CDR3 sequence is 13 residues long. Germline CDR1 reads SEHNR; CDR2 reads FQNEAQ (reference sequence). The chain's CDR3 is CASRKGEDYGYTF. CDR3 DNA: TGTGCCAGCAGAAAAGGGGAAGACTATGGCTACACCTTC.

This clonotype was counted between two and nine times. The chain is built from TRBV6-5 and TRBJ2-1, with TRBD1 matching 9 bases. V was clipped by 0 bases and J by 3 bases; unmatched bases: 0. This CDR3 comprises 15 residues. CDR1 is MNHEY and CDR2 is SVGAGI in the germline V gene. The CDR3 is CASSYSGQGYNEQFF. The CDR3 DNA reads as TGTGCCAGCAGTTACTCGGGACAGGGCTACAATGAGCAGTTCTTC.

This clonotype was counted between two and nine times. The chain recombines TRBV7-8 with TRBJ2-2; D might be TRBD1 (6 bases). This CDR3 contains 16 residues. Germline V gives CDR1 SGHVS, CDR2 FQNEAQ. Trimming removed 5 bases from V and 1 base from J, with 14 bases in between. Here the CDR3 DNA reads TGTGCCAGCAGCCAGAGACAGGCGAGGAACACCGGGGAGCTGTTTTTT. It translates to CASSQRQARNTGELFF.

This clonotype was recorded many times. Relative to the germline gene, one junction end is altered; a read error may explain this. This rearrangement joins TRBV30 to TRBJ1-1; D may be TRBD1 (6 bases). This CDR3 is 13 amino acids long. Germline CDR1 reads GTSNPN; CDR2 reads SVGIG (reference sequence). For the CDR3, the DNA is TGTGCCTGGAGTGTACTAGGGGACACCGAAGCTTTCTTT. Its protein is CAWSVLGDTEAFF.

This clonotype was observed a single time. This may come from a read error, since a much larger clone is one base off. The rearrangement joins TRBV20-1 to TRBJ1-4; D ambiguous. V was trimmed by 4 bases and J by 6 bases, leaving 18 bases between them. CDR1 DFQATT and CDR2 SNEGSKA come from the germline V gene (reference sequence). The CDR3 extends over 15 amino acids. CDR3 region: CSAISFGVGDEKLFF. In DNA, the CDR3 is TGCAGTGCTATAAGTTTCGGGGTCGGTGATGAAAAACTGTTTTTT.

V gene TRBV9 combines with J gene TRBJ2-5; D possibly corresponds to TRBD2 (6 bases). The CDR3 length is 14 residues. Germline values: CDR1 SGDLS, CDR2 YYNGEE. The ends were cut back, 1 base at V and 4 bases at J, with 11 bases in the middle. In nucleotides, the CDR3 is TGTGCCAGCAGCGTATTTGGGGGAGGAGAGACCCAGTACTTC. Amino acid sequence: CASSVFGGGETQYF.

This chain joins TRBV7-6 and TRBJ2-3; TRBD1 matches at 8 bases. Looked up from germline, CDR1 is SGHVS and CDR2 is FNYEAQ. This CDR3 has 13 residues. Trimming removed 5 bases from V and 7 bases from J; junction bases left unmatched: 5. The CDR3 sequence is CASSPGGTNTQYF. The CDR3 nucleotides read TGTGCCAGCAGCCCAGGGGGCACGAATACGCAGTATTTT.

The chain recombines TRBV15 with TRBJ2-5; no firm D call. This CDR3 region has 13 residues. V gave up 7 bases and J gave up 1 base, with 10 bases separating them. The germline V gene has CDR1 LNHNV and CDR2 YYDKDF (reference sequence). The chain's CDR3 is CATIDRPQETQYF. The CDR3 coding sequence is TGTGCCACCATAGATCGGCCCCAAGAGACCCAGTACTTC.

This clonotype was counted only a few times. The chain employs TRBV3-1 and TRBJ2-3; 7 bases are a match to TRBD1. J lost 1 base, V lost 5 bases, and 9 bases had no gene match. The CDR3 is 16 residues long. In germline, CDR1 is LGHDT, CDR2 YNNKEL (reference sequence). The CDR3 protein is CASSTPGQRGTDTQYF. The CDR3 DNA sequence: TGTGCCAGCAGCACACCGGGACAGAGGGGCACAGATACGCAGTATTTT.

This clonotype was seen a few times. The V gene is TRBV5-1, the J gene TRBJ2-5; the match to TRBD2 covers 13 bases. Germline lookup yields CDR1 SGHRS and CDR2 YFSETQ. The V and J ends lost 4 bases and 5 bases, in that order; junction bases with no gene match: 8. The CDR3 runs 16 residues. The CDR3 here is CASSPGLAGVEETQYF. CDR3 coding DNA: TGCGCCAGCAGCCCCGGACTAGCGGGGGTTGAGGAGACCCAGTACTTC.

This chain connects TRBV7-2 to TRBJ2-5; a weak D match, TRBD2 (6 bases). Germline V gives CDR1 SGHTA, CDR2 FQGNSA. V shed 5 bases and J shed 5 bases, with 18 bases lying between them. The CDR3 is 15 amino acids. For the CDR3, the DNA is TGTGCCAGCAGCGTCTTGACTAGGGGCGGGGAGACCCAGTACTTC. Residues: CASSVLTRGGETQYF. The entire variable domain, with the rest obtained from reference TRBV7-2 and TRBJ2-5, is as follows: GAGVSQSPSNKVTEKGKDVELRCDPISGHTALYWYRQSLGQGLEFLIYFQGNSAPDKSGLPSDRFSAERTGGSVSTLTIQRTQQEDSAVYLCASSVLTRGGETQYFGPGTRLLVL.